This TCR beta chain originates from a study of T cell changes during pregnancy in multiple sclerosis. Only in-frame clones appear in the TCRdb table, and some are missing; sequencing was by immunoSEQ multiplex PCR. The data hold tens of thousands of clones, with around 91% observed a single time. The CDR3 runs to 13 residues. Germline V gene data show CDR1 as SGHTA and CDR2 as FQGTGA. V was clipped by 5 bases and J by 3 bases, with 11 bases between them. This clone was counted only a few times. The chain recombines TRBV7-3 with TRBJ2-7; the D gene is possibly TRBD2 (6 bases). This specimen was CD8+ T cells from peripheral blood mononuclear cells, taken in the third trimester of pregnancy. The sequence came from a female donor with multiple sclerosis, enrolled in a pregnancy study. CDR3 sequence: CASSPPGSYEQYF. As DNA, the CDR3 is TGTGCCAGCAGCCCTCCCGGGAGCTACGAGCAGTACTTC. The whole variable domain, remainder taken from reference TRBV7-3 and TRBJ2-7, is GAGVSQTPSNKVTEKGKYVELRCDPISGHTALYWYRQSLGQGPEFLIYFQGTGAADDSGLPNDRFFAVRPEGSVSTLKIQRTERGDSAVYLCASSPPGSYEQYFGPGTRLTVT.